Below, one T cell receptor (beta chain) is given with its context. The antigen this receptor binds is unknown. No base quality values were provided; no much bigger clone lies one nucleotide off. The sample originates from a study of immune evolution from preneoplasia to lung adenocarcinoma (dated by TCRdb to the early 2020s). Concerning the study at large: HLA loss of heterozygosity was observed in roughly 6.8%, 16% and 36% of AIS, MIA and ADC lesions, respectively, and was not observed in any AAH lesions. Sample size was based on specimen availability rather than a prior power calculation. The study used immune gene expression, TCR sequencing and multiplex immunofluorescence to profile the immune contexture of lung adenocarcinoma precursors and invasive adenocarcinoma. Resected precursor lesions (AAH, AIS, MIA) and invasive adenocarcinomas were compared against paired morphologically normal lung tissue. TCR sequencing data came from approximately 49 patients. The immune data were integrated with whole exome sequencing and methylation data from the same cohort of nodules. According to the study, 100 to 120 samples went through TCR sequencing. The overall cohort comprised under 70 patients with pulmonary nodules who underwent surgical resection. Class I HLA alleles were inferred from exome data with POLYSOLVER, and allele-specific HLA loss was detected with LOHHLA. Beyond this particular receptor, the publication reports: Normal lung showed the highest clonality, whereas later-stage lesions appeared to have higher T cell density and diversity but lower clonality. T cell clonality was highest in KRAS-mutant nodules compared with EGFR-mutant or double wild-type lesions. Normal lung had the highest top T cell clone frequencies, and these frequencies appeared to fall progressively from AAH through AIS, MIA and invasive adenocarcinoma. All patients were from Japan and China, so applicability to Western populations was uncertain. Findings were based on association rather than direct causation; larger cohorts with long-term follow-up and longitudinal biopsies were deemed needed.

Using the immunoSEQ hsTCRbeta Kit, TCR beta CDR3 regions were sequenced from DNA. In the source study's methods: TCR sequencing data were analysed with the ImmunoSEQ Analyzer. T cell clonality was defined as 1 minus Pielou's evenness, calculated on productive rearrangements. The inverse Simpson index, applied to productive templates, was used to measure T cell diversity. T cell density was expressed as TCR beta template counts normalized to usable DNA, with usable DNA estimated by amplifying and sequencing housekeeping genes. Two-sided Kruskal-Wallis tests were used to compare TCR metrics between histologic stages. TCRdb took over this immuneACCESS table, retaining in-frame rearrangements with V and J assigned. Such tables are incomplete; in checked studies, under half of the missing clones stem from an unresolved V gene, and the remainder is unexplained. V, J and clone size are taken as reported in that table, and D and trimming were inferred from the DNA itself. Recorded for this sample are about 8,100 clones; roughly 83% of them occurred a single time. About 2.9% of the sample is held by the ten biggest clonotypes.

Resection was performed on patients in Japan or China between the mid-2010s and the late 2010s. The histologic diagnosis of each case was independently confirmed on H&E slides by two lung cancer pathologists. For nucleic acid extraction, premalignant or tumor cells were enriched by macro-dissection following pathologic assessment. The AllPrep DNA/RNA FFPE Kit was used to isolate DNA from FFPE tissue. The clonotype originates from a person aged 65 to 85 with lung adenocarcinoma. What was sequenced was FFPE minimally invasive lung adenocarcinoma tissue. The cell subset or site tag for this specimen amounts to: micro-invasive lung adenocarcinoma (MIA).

The sequenced DNA: TGCACCAGCAGCCAAGATGGACTAGCGGGGTATAAAGAGTACTTC. Translated, this is CTSSQDGLAGYKEYF. In this chain, TRBV1 is recombined with TRBJ2-7; TRBD2 is taken as the D call from the table, unchecked against the DNA. TRBV1 is a known pseudogene. Spanning cysteine to phenylalanine, the CDR3 consists of 15 amino acids. The read is trimmed to its CDR3 DNA, 45 bases read in frame from base 1.